The source of this T cell receptor beta chain is a study of cytotoxic CD8 clonotypes in ibrutinib-treated CLL. Study-level background: Timing of response sample collection was a median about twelve months after treatment start, with a range of 6 to 36.

Here immunoSEQ multiplex PCR was the method, and the copy in TCRdb shows in-frame clones only, minus some. The top ten clones hold roughly 21% of a sample with about 45,000 clones, approximately 65% of them seen once. Findings of the study overall: Increased clonality at ibrutinib response gave way to a return toward baseline at progression. Sample timing was unmatched between remission and later-progressing patients; lymph nodes unstudied.

Frozen PBMC stocks contributed approximately 1.9 micrograms of genomic DNA to the TCR beta libraries. With 4 bases removed from V and 6 bases from J, the gap between germline ends came to 13 bases. This CDR3 comprises 15 residues. CDR1 is SGHTA, CDR2 FQGNSA, per germline. At least ten counts were recorded for this clone. Its antigen is currently unknown. This rearrangement joins TRBV7-2 to TRBJ1-6; D gene ambiguous. This sequence was found in a human donor with chronic lymphocytic leukemia. The source material was PBMCs, sampled after 24 months of ibrutinib treatment. The CDR3 sequence: CASSSAKVINSPLHF. The CDR3, as DNA: TGTGCCAGCAGCTCAGCCAAAGTCATTAATTCACCCCTCCACTTT.